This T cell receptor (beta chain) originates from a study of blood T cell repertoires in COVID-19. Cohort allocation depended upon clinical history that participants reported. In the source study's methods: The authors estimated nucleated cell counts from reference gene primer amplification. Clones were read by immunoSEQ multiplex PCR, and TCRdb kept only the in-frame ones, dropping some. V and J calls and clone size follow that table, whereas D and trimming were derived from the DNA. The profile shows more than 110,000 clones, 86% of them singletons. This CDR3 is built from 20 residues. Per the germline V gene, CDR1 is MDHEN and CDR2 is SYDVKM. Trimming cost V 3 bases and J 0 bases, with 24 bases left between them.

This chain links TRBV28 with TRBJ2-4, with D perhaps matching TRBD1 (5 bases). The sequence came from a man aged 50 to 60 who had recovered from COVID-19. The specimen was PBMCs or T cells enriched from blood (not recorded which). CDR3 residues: CASSFWTSSLRVRAKNIQYF. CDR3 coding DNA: TGTGCCAGCAGTTTCTGGACATCAAGTCTAAGGGTTCGAGCCAAAAACATTCAGTACTTC.